This T cell receptor (beta chain) was captured by sequencing in a study of blood T cell repertoires in COVID-19. In the study overall: There were acute and convalescent COVID-19 samples, and they came from the United States, Italy and Spain. Sample material is recorded as cDNA or gDNA derived from T cells, B-cell-depleted T cells, or PBMCs.

Original processing methods: For nucleated cells, counts were estimated from reference gene primer amplification. Some clones are missing from TCRdb's copy, which holds only in-frame ones; the method was immunoSEQ multiplex PCR. The V and J calls and the clone size are those of that table, but D and trimming were determined from the DNA. The sample lists fewer than 100,000 clones, 84% seen once, with around 20% in the top ten. V lost 3 bases to trimming and J lost 0 bases; unmatched junction nucleotides: 10. Germline V CDR1 and CDR2: MRHNA, SNTAGT. There are 17 residues in the CDR3. The chain carries TRBV6-4 and TRBJ1-1; the match to TRBD1 covers 7 bases. The receptor was derived from a woman aged 45-65 years with acute or convalescent COVID-19. The material sequenced was peripheral blood. In nucleotides, the CDR3 is TGTGCCAGCAGTGAAGGGTATGACAGGGTCATGAACACTGAAGCTTTCTTT. It translates to CASSEGYDRVMNTEAFF.